This T cell receptor (beta chain) was recorded in a study of blood T cell repertoires in COVID-19. About the research overall: Both acute and convalescent COVID-19 samples were obtained from the United States, Italy and Spain. T cells, B-cell-depleted T cells, or PBMCs supplied cDNA or gDNA.

CDR3 length equals 16 residues. CDR1 and CDR2 (germline): MGHDK, SYGVNS. The V and J ends lost 5 bases and 2 bases, in that order; junction bases with no gene match: 8. Participant age was roughly 18 to 90 years, and participants resided in roughly 24 US areas. Generated by immunoSEQ multiplex PCR, the TCRdb table keeps only in-frame clones and is missing some. The data hold 200,000 to 300,000 clones, with roughly 86% observed a single time. Input material: PBMCs or T cells enriched from blood (not recorded which). The J gene is TRBJ1-3, the V gene TRBV25-1; 8 nucleotides match TRBD1. The receptor was isolated from a woman in her late teens or twenties who had recovered from COVID-19. CDR3 DNA sequence: TGTGCCAGCAGTTCCTGGACAGGGTCGGCTGGAAACACCATATATTTT. Its translation is CASSSWTGSAGNTIYF.